This T cell receptor beta chain originates from a study of blood T cell repertoires in COVID-19. V lost 3 bases, J lost 1 base, and 7 bases stayed unmatched. In germline, CDR1 is LNHDA, CDR2 SQIVND (reference sequence). The CDR3 runs 18 residues. In the original analysis: Estimation of nucleated cell counts relied on the amplification of reference gene primers. This table comes from immunoSEQ multiplex PCR, and its TCRdb copy is limited to in-frame clones, with some not included. V and J calls and clone size follow that table, whereas D and trimming were derived from the DNA. The data hold 30,000 to 35,000 clones, with 75% to 80% observed a single time.

The sample taken for sequencing was peripheral blood. The V gene is TRBV19, the J gene TRBJ2-4; TRBD1 aligns across 12 bases. The clonotype comes from a human donor in a cohort sampled during active COVID-19. The CDR3 DNA reads as TGTGCCAGTAGTATCCCACTGGGACAGGGGGCGGCCAAAAACATTCAGTACTTC. This translates into CASSIPLGQGAAKNIQYF.